These 24 T cell receptor beta chains came from one sample sequenced in a study of blood T cell repertoires in COVID-19. Using immunoSEQ multiplex PCR, the repertoire was profiled, and TCRdb retains in-frame clones only, with some absent. The data show around 140,000 clones, around 80% seen once. Input material: peripheral blood. These receptors all stem from an elderly woman with active or convalescent COVID-19.

This chain connects TRBV7-8 to TRBJ1-5; 7 bases line up with TRBD1. V was clipped by 2 bases and J by 7 bases; unmatched bases: 11. Germline V gene lookup returns CDR1 SGHVS and CDR2 FQNEAQ. This CDR3 has 16 amino acids. The CDR3 DNA follows: TGTGCCAGCAGCTTACTTCGGACAGGCGCCTTACAGCCCCAGCATTTT. Protein product: CASSLLRTGALQPQHF. The full variable domain, completed using reference TRBV7-8 and TRBJ1-5, is GAGVSQSPRYKVAKRGQDVALRCDPISGHVSLFWYQQALGQGPEFLTYFQNEAQLDKSGLPSDRFFAERPEGSVSTLKIQRTQQEDSAVYLCASSLLRTGALQPQHFGDGTRLSIL.

This clone was detected only a few times. CDR3: CASSLGQGGKEKLFF. The CDR3 nucleotides are TGCGCCAGCAGCTTGGGGCAGGGAGGAAAGGAAAAACTGTTTTTT. The chain couples TRBV5-1 to TRBJ1-4; a weak D match, TRBD1 (5 bases). Germline values: CDR1 SGHRS, CDR2 YFSETQ. This CDR3 is 15 amino acids long. V lost 0 bases to trimming and J lost 8 bases, with 14 bases between them. Complete variable domain (other parts from reference TRBV5-1 and TRBJ1-4): KAGVTQTPRYLIKTRGQQVTLSCSPISGHRSVSWYQQTPGQGLQFLFEYFSETQRNKGNFPGRFSGRQFSNSRSEMNVSTLELGDSALYLCASSLGQGGKEKLFFGSGTQLSVL.

The V gene is TRBV18, the J gene TRBJ2-3; 8 bases match TRBD2. CDR1 and CDR2 from the germline V gene are KGHSH and LQKENI. There are 17 residues in the CDR3. The V and J ends lost 1 base and 4 bases, in that order; junction bases with no gene match: 10. CDR3 in amino acids: CASSPLPGLGTSDTQYF. DNA for the CDR3: TGTGCCAGCTCACCACTCCCGGGACTAGGGACGTCAGATACGCAGTATTTT.

This chain joins TRBV28 and TRBJ2-7; TRBD1 aligns across 8 bases. Looked up from germline, CDR1 is MDHEN and CDR2 is SYDVKM. Trimming cost V 5 bases and J 6 bases; bases outside gene matches: 12. The CDR3 consists of 15 residues. In nucleotides, the CDR3 is TGTGCCAGCAGTCCCTCCGGGACAGGTGTCTCCGAGCAGTACTTC. Translating gives CASSPSGTGVSEQYF.

This clone appeared once. The chain combines TRBV7-9 with TRBJ2-3; TRBD1 matches 9 bases. The CDR3 has 14 residues. V lost 5 bases to trimming and J lost 4 bases; unmatched junction nucleotides: 4. Germline-derived CDR1 and CDR2 are SEHNR and FQNEAQ (reference sequence). CDR3 amino acids: CASSRDRASDTQYF. CDR3 DNA: TGTGCCAGCAGCCGGGACAGGGCTTCAGATACGCAGTATTTT.

The CDR3 nucleotides are TGTGCCACCAGTCCTACATTACCGGGACTAGCGGGGGGCCAGGTTGGTGAGCAGTTCTTC. As protein: CATSPTLPGLAGGQVGEQFF. The chain joins TRBV24-1 to TRBJ2-1; 15 bases match TRBD2. Germline V CDR1 and CDR2: KGHDR, SFDVKD. This CDR3 spans 20 amino acids. V dropped 6 bases and J dropped 9; count of bases not matched to a gene: 20.

This clone was seen a handful of times. CDR3 in amino acids: CASSQDRGTGGEKLFF. The CDR3 coding sequence is TGTGCCAGCAGCCAAGATCGTGGGACAGGGGGTGAAAAACTGTTTTTT. The rearrangement uses TRBV4-2 and TRBJ1-4, with TRBD1 matching 11 bases. Trimming took 0 bases from V and 7 from J; bases not matched to a gene: 4. The CDR3 length is 16 residues. Germline values: CDR1 LGHNA, CDR2 YNFKEQ.

This clone is a singleton in its sample. This chain links TRBV4-2 with TRBJ2-6; D unresolved. This CDR3 contains 17 residues. V lost 0 bases, J lost 0 bases, and 9 bases lay in between. Per the germline V gene, CDR1 is LGHNA and CDR2 is YNFKEQ. In nucleotides, the CDR3 is TGTGCCAGCAGCCAAGACCCCAGAAGCTCTGGGGCCAACGTCCTGACTTTC. Its protein is CASSQDPRSSGANVLTF.

CDR3 sequence (DNA): TGCGCCAGCAGGGGACAGGGAGACACTGAAGCTTTCTTT. It is translated as CASRGQGDTEAFF. The chain uses TRBV4-1 and TRBJ1-1; 9 bases agree with TRBD1. In germline, CDR1 is MGHRA, CDR2 YSYEKL. The V gene end was trimmed by 6 bases and the J gene end by 3 bases; junction bases not matched to a gene: 2. The CDR3 runs 13 residues.

The chain employs TRBV5-4 and TRBJ2-5; possible D gene TRBD1, 5 bases. The length of the CDR3 is 14 residues. Germline V gene lookup returns CDR1 SGHNT and CDR2 YYREEE (reference sequence). V was trimmed by 0 bases and J by 5 bases, leaving 11 bases between them. This chain's CDR3 is CASSLAATAETQYF. CDR3 nucleotide sequence: TGTGCCAGCAGCTTGGCCGCGACAGCCGAGACCCAGTACTTC.

The rearrangement joins TRBV19 to TRBJ1-1; 7 bases map to TRBD1. Germline trimming cut 11 bases from V and 3 bases from J; bases unmatched to any gene: 12. CDR3 length: 14 residues. Germline CDR1 is LNHDA and CDR2 is SQIVND (reference sequence). The CDR3 loop is CAAPGRGDDTEAFF. The CDR3 DNA reads as TGTGCCGCCCCGGGCAGGGGGGATGACACTGAAGCTTTCTTT.

The rearrangement links TRBV27 to TRBJ1-1; a possible D gene is TRBD1 (5 bases). V was trimmed by 6 bases and J by 10 bases, leaving 18 bases between them. The CDR3 length is 13 residues. The germline V gene encodes CDR1 MNHEY and CDR2 SMNVEV (reference sequence). The CDR3 DNA reads as TGTGCCAGCAGCAACAGGCTTGAAAATGCAGCTTTCTTT. Amino acids: CASSNRLENAAFF.

The CDR3 DNA sequence: TGTGCCACCACAGTAGGGACAGGGGGCAACTATGGCTACACCTTC. Protein sequence: CATTVGTGGNYGYTF. This chain connects TRBV6-5 to TRBJ1-2; 12 bases agree with TRBD1. The length of the CDR3 is 15 residues. V lost 10 bases and J lost 2; bases outside the gene matches: 8. Germline lookup yields CDR1 MNHEY and CDR2 SVGAGI.

This clone was picked up one time. The chain is built from TRBV19 and TRBJ1-4; 10 bases are shared with TRBD1. The CDR3 spans 14 residues. Germline CDR1 is LNHDA and CDR2 is SQIVND (reference sequence). The trim removed 4 bases at V and 10 bases at J, leaving 6 bases unmatched. The CDR3: CASSTDRDRGKLFF. The DNA for the CDR3 is TGTGCCAGTAGTACCGACCGGGACAGGGGAAAACTGTTTTTT.

The gene calls are TRBV18 and TRBJ1-3; TRBD1 matches 9 bases. CDR3 size: 18 residues. Germline CDR1 reads KGHSH; CDR2 reads LQKENI. The V and J ends lost 4 bases and 4 bases, in that order; junction bases with no gene match: 14. The CDR3: CASSLPFPGQGQGNTIYF. The CDR3 nucleotides are TGTGCCAGCTCACTCCCATTCCCGGGACAGGGACAAGGAAACACCATATATTTT.

The chain recombines TRBV7-2 with TRBJ1-1; 12 bases map to TRBD1. Trimming took 1 base from V and 6 from J; bases not matched to a gene: 9. The CDR3 spans 17 residues. Germline CDR1 SGHTA, CDR2 FQGNSA. CDR3: CASSLGRDRGHVAEAFF. The DNA for the CDR3 is TGTGCCAGCAGCTTAGGCCGGGACAGGGGGCATGTAGCTGAAGCTTTCTTT.

This clone was detected once. The chain has TRBV5-1 and TRBJ1-4, with a weak D call TRBD1 (5 bases). Trimming stripped 5 bases from V and 8 bases from J, with 10 bases between. Germline V gene lookup returns CDR1 SGHRS and CDR2 YFSETQ. This CDR3 spans 12 amino acids. The CDR3 DNA is TGCGCCAGCAGAAGGGGTGGGGAAAAACTGTTTTTT. This codes for CASRRGGEKLFF.

The gene calls are TRBV5-1 and TRBJ2-5; D perhaps matches TRBD2 (5 bases). Per the germline V gene, CDR1 is SGHRS and CDR2 is YFSETQ. The CDR3 sequence is 16 residues long. Trimming left V 3 bases short and J 2 bases short, with 17 bases between. CDR3 loop: CASSSLGPGNQETQYF. The DNA of the CDR3 is TGCGCCAGCAGCTCCCTAGGGCCGGGGAATCAAGAGACCCAGTACTTC. Drawing the rest from reference TRBV5-1 and TRBJ2-5, the complete variable domain is KAGVTQTPRYLIKTRGQQVTLSCSPISGHRSVSWYQQTPGQGLQFLFEYFSETQRNKGNFPGRFSGRQFSNSRSEMNVSTLELGDSALYLCASSSLGPGNQETQYFGPGTRLLVL.

V is TRBV4-1 and J is TRBJ2-7; 8 bases align to TRBD1. The CDR3 runs to 15 residues. Looked up from germline, CDR1 is MGHRA and CDR2 is YSYEKL. After removal of 2 bases from V and 1 base from J, the junction contained 4 bases not matched to a gene. The CDR3 DNA follows: TGCGCCAGCAGCCAACCGGACAGGGATTCCTACGAGCAGTACTTC. The encoded protein is CASSQPDRDSYEQYF.

This clone was counted only a few times. The V and J genes are TRBV9 and TRBJ1-1; no definite D call. The CDR3 is 13 residues long. From germline, CDR1 is SGDLS and CDR2 YYNGEE. V gave up 2 bases and J gave up 0 bases, with 5 bases separating them. The CDR3 region is CASSVPVNTEAFF. The CDR3 coding sequence is TGTGCCAGCAGCGTTCCGGTGAACACTGAAGCTTTCTTT.

As concerns this clone: This CDR3 is also generated by other DNA sequences in the sample. This chain links TRBV11-2 with TRBJ1-5; D is unclear. Looked up from germline, CDR1 is SGHAT and CDR2 is FQNNGV. The CDR3 length is 14 residues. The V gene lost 0 bases and the J gene lost 4 bases, with 7 bases spanning the gap. The CDR3 protein is CASSLEASNQPQHF. The DNA for the CDR3 is TGTGCCAGCAGCTTAGAGGCCTCAAATCAGCCCCAGCATTTT.

V and J are TRBV11-2 and TRBJ2-3, with a possible D match to TRBD2 (5 bases). Deletions cut 1 base from V and 2 bases from J, with 7 bases between. Germline lookup yields CDR1 SGHAT and CDR2 FQNNGV. The CDR3 runs 14 residues. The CDR3 DNA reads as TGTGCCAGCAGCTTAGGACTACCCACAGATACGCAGTATTTT. Amino acid sequence: CASSLGLPTDTQYF.

The chain couples TRBV30 to TRBJ1-2; D remains unclear. The V end was cut by 4 bases, the J end by 3 bases, with 9 bases between. Germline V gives CDR1 GTSNPN, CDR2 SVGIG (reference sequence). The CDR3 is 12 amino acids. CDR3 loop: CAWKWADYGYTF. The CDR3 region has the DNA TGTGCCTGGAAATGGGCTGACTATGGCTACACCTTC.

The chain joins TRBV5-1 to TRBJ1-1; possibly TRBD1 for D (6 bases). The CDR3 loop spans 13 amino acids. Germline V gives CDR1 SGHRS, CDR2 YFSETQ. V was cut by 5 bases and J by 7 bases, with 15 bases left in between. The chain's CDR3 is CASRAGTTSEAFF. The CDR3 DNA is TGCGCCAGCAGGGCCGGGACAACTAGTGAAGCTTTCTTT.